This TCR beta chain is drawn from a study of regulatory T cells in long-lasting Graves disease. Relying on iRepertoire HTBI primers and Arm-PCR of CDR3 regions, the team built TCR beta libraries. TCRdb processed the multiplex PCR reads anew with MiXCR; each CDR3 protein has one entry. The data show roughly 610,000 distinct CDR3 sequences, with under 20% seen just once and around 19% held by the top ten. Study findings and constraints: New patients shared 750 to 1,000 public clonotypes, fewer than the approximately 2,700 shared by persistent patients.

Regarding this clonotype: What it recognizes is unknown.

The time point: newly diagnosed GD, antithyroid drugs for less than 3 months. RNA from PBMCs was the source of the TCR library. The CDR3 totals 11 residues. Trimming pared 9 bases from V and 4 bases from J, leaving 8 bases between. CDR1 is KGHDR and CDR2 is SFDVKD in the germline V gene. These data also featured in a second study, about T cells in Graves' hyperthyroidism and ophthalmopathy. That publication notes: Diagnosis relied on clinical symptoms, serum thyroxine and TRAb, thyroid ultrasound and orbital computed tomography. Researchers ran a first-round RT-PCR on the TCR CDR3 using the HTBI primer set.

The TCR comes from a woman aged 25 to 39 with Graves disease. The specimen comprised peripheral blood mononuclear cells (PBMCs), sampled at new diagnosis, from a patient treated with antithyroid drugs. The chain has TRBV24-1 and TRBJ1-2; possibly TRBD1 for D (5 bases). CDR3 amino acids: CATGQGYGYTF. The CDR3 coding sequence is TGTGCCACCGGTCAGGGCTATGGCTACACCTTC.